This TCR beta chain derives from a study of PD-1 blockade in classical Hodgkin lymphoma. Produced via immunoSEQ multiplex PCR; TCRdb's table is partial and in-frame only. The sample has fewer than 100,000 clones, roughly 89% seen once. Relapses following autologous stem cell transplantation were seen in all patients, with brentuximab vedotin exposure varying. From germline, CDR1 is LNHDA and CDR2 SQIVND (reference sequence). CDR3 length equals 17 residues. With 2 bases clipped from V and 1 base from J, the junction kept 4 bases outside the gene matches. The sample consisted of peripheral blood mononuclear cells (PBMCs), taken at baseline. The chain links TRBV19 to TRBJ2-1; 11 nucleotides line up with TRBD2. The TCR originated in a human donor with classical Hodgkin lymphoma. The CDR3 DNA follows: TGTGCCAGTAGTATACGGGCTAGCGGGAGGTCCTACAATGAGCAGTTCTTC. Translating it yields CASSIRASGRSYNEQFF. The variable domain in full, completed from reference TRBV19 and TRBJ2-1, reads DGGITQSPKYLFRKEGQNVTLSCEQNLNHDAMYWYRQDPGQGLRLIYYSQIVNDFQKGDIAEGYSVSREKKESFPLTVTSAQKNPTAFYLCASSIRASGRSYNEQFFGPGTRLTVL.